This T cell receptor beta chain was sequenced for a study of T cell responses to AZD1222 COVID-19 vaccine. Regarding the study as a whole: Clonal diversity was possibly underestimated, and the donors were mostly white British, with more females. Across spike, vaccine-associated CD4 TCRs were found, dominant at 160-218 and 743-854. Repertoire samples came only from after the peak T cell response. Seropositive status at baseline applied to only a handful of AZD1222 recipients.

Between the trimmed V and J ends, which lost 3 bases and 0 bases, there was a span of 9 bases. The germline CDR1 and CDR2 sequences are KGHSH and LQKENI. This CDR3 comprises 15 residues. Here immunoSEQ multiplex PCR was the method, and the copy in TCRdb shows in-frame clones only, minus some. The sample has roughly 140,000 clones; 90% are singletons. A remark on this clone: What it recognizes is unknown.

The receptor's source is an adult in good health. Source: peripheral blood, taken on day 0 of AZD1222 vaccination. The V and J genes are TRBV18 and TRBJ1-3; no clear D gene. The CDR3 sequence is CASSPYQDSGNTIYF. CDR3 DNA: TGTGCCAGCTCACCCTACCAGGACTCTGGAAACACCATATATTTT.